The entry below describes one TCR beta chain. Clones were read by immunoSEQ multiplex PCR, and TCRdb kept only the in-frame ones, dropping some. Of some 65,000 clones in the sample, around 87% were seen once. This sample is drawn from a study of OX40 agonist ivuxolimab in advanced cancers. The CDR3 runs to 14 residues. The germline V and J ends were trimmed by 2 bases and 5 bases, with 13 bases remaining between them. Per germline, CDR1 SGHAT and CDR2 FQNNGV. This rearrangement joins TRBV11-2 to TRBJ2-7; D might be TRBD1 (6 bases). The clonotype was recovered from an adult with an advanced solid tumor such as melanoma, head and neck, liver or kidney cancer. This specimen was CD4+ or CD8+ T cells sorted from blood, taken in a trial of the OX40 agonist ivuxolimab. CDR3 sequence reads: CASSLNRATHEQYF. The CDR3 DNA follows: TGTGCCAGCAGCTTAAACAGGGCGACCCACGAGCAGTACTTC.